This entry lists 5 T cell receptor beta chains sequenced from one sample in a study of blood T cell repertoires in COVID-19 (dated by TCRdb to 2018 to 2021). The method behind the library was the immunoSEQ multiplex PCR assay. TCRdb carries this immuneACCESS record with in-frame sequences only. Its versions omit some clonotypes, under half of them owing to an unresolved V gene in the studies checked, with the rest unexplained. A total of over 120,000 clones appear in this sample, 80% to 85% of them only once. The ten largest account for around 8.2% of the sample. The specimen was peripheral blood. These receptors all come from a human donor in a cohort sampled during active COVID-19.

The genes are TRBV28 and TRBJ1-3; perhaps TRBD1 as D (5 bases). The CDR3 covers 15 residues. The V end lost 3 bases, the J end lost 0 bases, and 9 bases lay between the germline ends. Germline V gene data show CDR1 as MDHEN and CDR2 as SYDVKM. CDR3 protein: CASSFGGISGNTIYF. DNA for the CDR3: TGTGCCAGCAGTTTTGGGGGGATCTCTGGAAACACCATATATTTT. Together with reference TRBV28 and TRBJ1-3, the CDR3 gives the full variable domain: DVKVTQSSRYLVKRTGEKVFLECVQDMDHENMFWYRQDPGLGLRLIYFSYDVKMKEKGDIPEGYSVSREKKERFSLILESASTNQTSMYLCASSFGGISGNTIYFGEGSWLTVV.

CDR3 in DNA: TGTGCCAGCAGCGACCCTTCGAGACAGGGAACTTTTCAAGAGACCCAGTACTTC. Translated: CASSDPSRQGTFQETQYF. The chain has TRBV7-9 and TRBJ2-5, with TRBD1 matching over 7 bases. This CDR3 comprises 18 residues. V lost 5 bases to trimming and J lost 2 bases; unmatched junction nucleotides: 17. From germline, CDR1 is SEHNR and CDR2 FQNEAQ (reference sequence).

The chain has TRBV11-2 and TRBJ2-5; no definite D call. Trimming shortened V by 5 bases and J by 5 bases, and 18 bases separated the two germline ends. This CDR3 region has 15 residues. The germline CDR1 and CDR2 sequences are SGHAT and FQNNGV. CDR3 loop: CASSPTGGDGETQYF. CDR3 bases: TGTGCCAGCAGCCCTACGGGTGGCGATGGGGAGACCCAGTACTTC.

The chain carries TRBV15 and TRBJ2-7; TRBD1 matches at 7 bases. The ends lost 0 bases at V and 2 bases at J; junction bases unmatched: 4. Germline V lookup: CDR1 LNHNV, CDR2 YYDKDF (reference sequence). The CDR3 has 15 residues. The CDR3 sequence is CATSREVDRAYEQYF. In DNA, the CDR3 is TGTGCCACCAGCAGAGAGGTAGACAGGGCCTACGAGCAGTACTTC. The variable domain in full, completed from reference TRBV15 and TRBJ2-7, reads DAMVIQNPRYQVTQFGKPVTLSCSQTLNHNVMYWYQQKSSQAPKLLFHYYDKDFNNEADTPDNFQSRRPNTSFCFLDIRSPGLGDTAMYLCATSREVDRAYEQYFGPGTRLTVT.

This chain joins TRBV28 and TRBJ1-5; TRBD1 aligns across 9 bases. CDR1 is MDHEN, CDR2 SYDVKM, per germline. The CDR3 consists of 13 residues. Unmatched junction bases numbered 5, after V lost 5 bases and J lost 9 bases. The CDR3 region is CASSPTGGRPQHF. As DNA, the CDR3 is TGTGCCAGCAGTCCGACAGGGGGTCGGCCCCAGCATTTT.